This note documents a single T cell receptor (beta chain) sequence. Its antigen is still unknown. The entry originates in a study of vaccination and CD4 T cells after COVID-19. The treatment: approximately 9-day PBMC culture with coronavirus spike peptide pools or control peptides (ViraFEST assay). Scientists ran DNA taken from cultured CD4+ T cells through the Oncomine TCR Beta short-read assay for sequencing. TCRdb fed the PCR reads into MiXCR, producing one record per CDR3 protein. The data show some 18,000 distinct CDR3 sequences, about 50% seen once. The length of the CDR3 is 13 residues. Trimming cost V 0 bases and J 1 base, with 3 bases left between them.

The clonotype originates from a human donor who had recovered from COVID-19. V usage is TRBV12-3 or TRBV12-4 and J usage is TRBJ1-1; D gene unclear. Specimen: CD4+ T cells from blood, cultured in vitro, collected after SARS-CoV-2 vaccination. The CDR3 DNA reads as TGTGCCAGCAGTTTAGCAGAGAACACTGAAGCTTTCTTT. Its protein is CASSLAENTEAFF.